The source of this T cell receptor (beta chain) is a study of brain metastases from non-small cell lung cancer. Regarding the study as a whole: Metastases had sparse T cells but largely shared repertoires with primaries.

TCRdb keeps only in-frame clones here, not all; method: immunoSEQ multiplex PCR. The table has about 2,500 clones, about 84% seen once; the top ten hold approximately 40%. By frequency in the sample, this clone is large (0.1 to 1%). Its antigen is as yet unknown. The V gene's germline CDR1 is MGHRA and CDR2 YSYEKL. This CDR3 has 17 residues. The V and J ends lost 4 bases and 4 bases, in that order; junction bases with no gene match: 14. The rearrangement uses TRBV4-1 and TRBJ2-7; 9 positions match TRBD1. Sequencing was done on a sample of tissue from a brain metastasis. The clonotype comes from a donor over 35 with non-small cell lung cancer. Written as DNA, the CDR3 is TGCGCCAGCAGCCTCCAAGCCCCGGGACAGGGTCCATACGAGCAGTACTTC. It is translated as CASSLQAPGQGPYEQYF.